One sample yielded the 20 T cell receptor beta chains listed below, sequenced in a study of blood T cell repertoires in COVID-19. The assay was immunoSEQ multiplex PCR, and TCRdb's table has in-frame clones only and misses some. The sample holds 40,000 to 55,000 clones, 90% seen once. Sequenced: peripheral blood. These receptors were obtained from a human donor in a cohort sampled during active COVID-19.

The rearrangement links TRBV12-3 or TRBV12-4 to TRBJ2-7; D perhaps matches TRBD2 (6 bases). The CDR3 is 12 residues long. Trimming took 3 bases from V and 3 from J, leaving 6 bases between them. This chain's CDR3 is CASSLTSYEQYF. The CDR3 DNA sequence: TGTGCCAGCAGTTTGACTAGCTACGAGCAGTACTTC.

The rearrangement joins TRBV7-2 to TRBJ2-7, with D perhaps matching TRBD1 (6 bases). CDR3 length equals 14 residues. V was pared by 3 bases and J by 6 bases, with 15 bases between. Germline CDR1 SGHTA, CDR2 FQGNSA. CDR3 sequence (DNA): TGTGCCAGCAGCTTGGCAGGGGATTTTCGCGAGCAGTACTTC. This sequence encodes CASSLAGDFREQYF.

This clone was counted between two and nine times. CDR3 region: CASNPFDISTSTDTQYF. CDR3 coding DNA: TGTGCCAGCAACCCATTTGACATTAGTACTAGCACAGATACGCAGTATTTT. This chain joins TRBV5-6 and TRBJ2-3; D is unresolved. CDR3 length: 17 residues. Germline V gene lookup returns CDR1 SGHDT and CDR2 YYEEEE. V dropped 6 bases and J dropped 0 bases, with 20 bases sitting between them.

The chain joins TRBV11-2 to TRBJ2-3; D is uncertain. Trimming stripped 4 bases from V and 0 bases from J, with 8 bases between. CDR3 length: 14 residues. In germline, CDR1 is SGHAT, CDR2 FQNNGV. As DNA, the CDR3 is TGTGCCAGCAGCTCCATTCAGAGCACAGATACGCAGTATTTT. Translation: CASSSIQSTDTQYF.

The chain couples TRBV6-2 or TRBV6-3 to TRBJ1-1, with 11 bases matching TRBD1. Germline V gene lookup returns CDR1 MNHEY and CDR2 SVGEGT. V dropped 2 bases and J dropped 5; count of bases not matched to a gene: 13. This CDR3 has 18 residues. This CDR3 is CASSYTGGDRGRWTEAFF. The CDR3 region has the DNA TGTGCCAGCAGTTACACAGGGGGGGACAGGGGGAGGTGGACTGAAGCTTTCTTT.

The chain's CDR3 is CASSFSWEGTQYF. DNA of the CDR3: TGTGCCAGCAGCTTCAGCTGGGAGGGTACGCAGTATTTT. This chain links TRBV7-9 with TRBJ2-3; 7 bases are shared with TRBD2. This CDR3 region has 13 residues. J lost 8 bases, V lost 3 bases, and 5 bases had no gene match. Germline-derived CDR1 and CDR2 are SEHNR and FQNEAQ (reference sequence).

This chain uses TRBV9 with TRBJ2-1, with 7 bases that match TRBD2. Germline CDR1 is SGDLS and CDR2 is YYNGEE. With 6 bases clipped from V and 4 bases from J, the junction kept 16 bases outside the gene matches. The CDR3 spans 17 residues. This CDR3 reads CASTGDPLSGIYNEQFF. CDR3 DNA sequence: TGTGCCAGCACGGGGGACCCACTAAGCGGGATTTACAATGAGCAGTTCTTC.

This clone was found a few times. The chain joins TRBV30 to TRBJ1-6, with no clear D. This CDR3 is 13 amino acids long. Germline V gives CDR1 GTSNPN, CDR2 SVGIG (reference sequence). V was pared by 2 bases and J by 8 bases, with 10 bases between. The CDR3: CAWSPQKYSPLHF. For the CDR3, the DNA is TGTGCCTGGAGTCCACAGAAATATTCACCCCTCCACTTT.

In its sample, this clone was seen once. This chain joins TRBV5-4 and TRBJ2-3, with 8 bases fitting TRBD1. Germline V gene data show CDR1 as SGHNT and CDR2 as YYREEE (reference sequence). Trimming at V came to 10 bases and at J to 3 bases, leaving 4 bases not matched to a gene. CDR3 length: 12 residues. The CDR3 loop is CASRQGTDTQYF. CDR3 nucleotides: TGTGCCTCTAGACAGGGGACAGATACGCAGTATTTT.

CDR3 nucleotide sequence: TGCGCCAGCAGCCAAGACACAGGGGCAGATACGCAGTATTTT. Its protein product is CASSQDTGADTQYF. The V and J genes are TRBV4-3 and TRBJ2-3, with TRBD1 identical over 7 bases. The V gene end was trimmed by 0 bases and the J gene end by 4 bases; junction bases not matched to a gene: 1. This CDR3 comprises 14 residues. Per germline, CDR1 LGHNA and CDR2 YSLEER.

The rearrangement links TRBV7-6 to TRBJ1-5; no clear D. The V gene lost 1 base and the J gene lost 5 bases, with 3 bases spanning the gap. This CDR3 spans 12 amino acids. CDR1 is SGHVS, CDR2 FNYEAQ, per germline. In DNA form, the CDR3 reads TGTGCCAGCAGCTTAGTAGATCAGCCCCAGCATTTT. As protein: CASSLVDQPQHF.

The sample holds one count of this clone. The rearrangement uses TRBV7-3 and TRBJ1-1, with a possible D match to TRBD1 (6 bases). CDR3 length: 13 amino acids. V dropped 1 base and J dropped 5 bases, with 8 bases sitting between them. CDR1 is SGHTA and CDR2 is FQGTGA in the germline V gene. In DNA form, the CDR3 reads TGTGCCAGCAGCTTAAGCAGGGGAACTGAAGCTTTCTTT. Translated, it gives CASSLSRGTEAFF.

CDR3 in amino acids: CASSYLRGMGTQYF. CDR3 coding DNA: TGTGCCAGCAGTTACCTCAGGGGAATGGGTACGCAGTATTTT. The genes are TRBV6-2 or TRBV6-3 and TRBJ2-3; perhaps TRBD1 as D (6 bases). There are 14 residues in the CDR3. Germline-derived CDR1 and CDR2 are MNHEY and SVGEGT. V was pared by 2 bases and J by 8 bases, with 14 bases between.

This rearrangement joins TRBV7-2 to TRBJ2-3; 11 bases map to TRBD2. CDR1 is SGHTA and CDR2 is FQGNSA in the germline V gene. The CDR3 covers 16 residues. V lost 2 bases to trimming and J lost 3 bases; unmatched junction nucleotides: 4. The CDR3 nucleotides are TGTGCCAGCAGCTTAAGCGGACTAGCGGGTACAGATACGCAGTATTTT. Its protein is CASSLSGLAGTDTQYF.

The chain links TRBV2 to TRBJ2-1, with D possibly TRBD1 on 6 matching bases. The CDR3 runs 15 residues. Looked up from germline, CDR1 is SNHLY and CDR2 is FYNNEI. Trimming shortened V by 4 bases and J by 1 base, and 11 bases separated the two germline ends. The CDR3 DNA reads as TGTGCCAGCAGTGCGTCGAGGGGGTCCTACAATGAGCAGTTCTTC. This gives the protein CASSASRGSYNEQFF.

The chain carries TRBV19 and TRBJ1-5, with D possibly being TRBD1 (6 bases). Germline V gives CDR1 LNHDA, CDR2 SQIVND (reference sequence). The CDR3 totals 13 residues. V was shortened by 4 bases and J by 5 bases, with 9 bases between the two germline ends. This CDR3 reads CASSTSGDQPQHF. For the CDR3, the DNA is TGTGCCAGTAGTACCTCAGGGGATCAGCCCCAGCATTTT.

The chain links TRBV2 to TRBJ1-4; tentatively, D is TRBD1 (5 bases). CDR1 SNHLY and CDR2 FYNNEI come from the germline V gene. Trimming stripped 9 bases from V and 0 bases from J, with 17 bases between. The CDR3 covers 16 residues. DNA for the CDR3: TGTGCCAGGGATGAGGCCGACAGCGCAACTAATGAAAAACTGTTTTTT. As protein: CARDEADSATNEKLFF. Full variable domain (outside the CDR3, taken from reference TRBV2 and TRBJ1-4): EPEVTQTPSHQVTQMGQEVILRCVPISNHLYFYWYRQILGQKVEFLVSFYNNEISEKSEIFDDQFSVERPDGSNFTLKIRSTKLEDSAMYFCARDEADSATNEKLFFGSGTQLSVL.

This CDR3 is CASSPPVSQGSSEQFF. CDR3 nucleotides: TGTGCCAGCTCACCACCCGTCAGCCAGGGTAGTAGTGAGCAGTTCTTC. The J gene is TRBJ2-1, the V gene TRBV18, with a weak D call TRBD1 (5 bases). CDR3 length: 16 amino acids. The germline V gene has CDR1 KGHSH and CDR2 LQKENI. V was cut by 0 bases and J by 9 bases, with 18 bases left in between.

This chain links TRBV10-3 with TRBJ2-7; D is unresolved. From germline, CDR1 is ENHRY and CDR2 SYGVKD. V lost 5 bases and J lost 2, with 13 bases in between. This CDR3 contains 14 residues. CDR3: CAISNRTRAYEQYF. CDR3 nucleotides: TGTGCCATCAGTAACAGAACCCGAGCCTACGAGCAGTACTTC.

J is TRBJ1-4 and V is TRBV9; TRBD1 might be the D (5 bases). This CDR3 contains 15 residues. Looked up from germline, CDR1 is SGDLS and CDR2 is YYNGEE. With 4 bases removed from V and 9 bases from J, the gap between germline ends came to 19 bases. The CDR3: CASSKAGRGDQKLFF. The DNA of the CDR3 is TGTGCCAGCAGCAAGGCAGGGAGGGGTGATCAAAAACTGTTTTTT.